This T cell receptor beta chain was captured by sequencing in a study of blood T cell repertoires in COVID-19. Background on the study: COVID-19 samples collected from the United States, Italy and Spain covered acute and convalescent phases. Nucleic acid was either cDNA or gDNA, and it came from T cells, B-cell-depleted T cells, or PBMCs.

Original processing methods: Reference gene primer amplification yielded estimated nucleated cell counts. Method: immunoSEQ multiplex PCR; TCRdb's copy keeps in-frame clones and lacks some. D and trimming were read from the DNA, whereas the V and J calls and clone size are those reported in that table. The sample lists about 240,000 clones, roughly 87% occurring once. Germline CDR1 is SNHLY and CDR2 is FYNNEI. This CDR3 has 12 amino acids. V gave up 8 bases and J gave up 4 bases; unmatched junction bases: 1. This chain joins TRBV2 and TRBJ2-2, with 7 positions matching TRBD2. The TCR was taken from a man in his sixties who had recovered from COVID-19. The specimen was peripheral blood. CDR3 in DNA: TGTGCCAGCGGGGGGGGCACCGGGGAGCTGTTTTTT. This codes for CASGGGTGELFF.